This passage covers 2 T cell receptor beta chains from one sample sequenced in a study of identical twins. MiXCR was run by TCRdb on the 5' RACE reads, yielding one entry per CDR3 protein. The sample consists of 500,000 to 600,000 distinct CDR3 sequences, under 25% of them appearing once. This same sample was also part of a study on T cells expressing NK-cell markers.

The sample taken for sequencing was CD4+ T cells sorted from blood. The receptors shown here come from a woman younger than 35 in good health.

This clonotype appeared a few times. The rearrangement joins TRBV12-5 to TRBJ2-7; D is unresolved. V dropped 6 bases and J dropped 4 bases, with 10 bases sitting between them. This CDR3 spans 12 amino acids. Germline V CDR1 and CDR2: LGHNT, FRNRAP. Here the CDR3 reads CASGHDGYEQYF. The CDR3 nucleotides read TGTGCTAGTGGACATGACGGGTACGAGCAGTACTTC.

The gene calls are TRBV6-5 and TRBJ2-5; no definite D call. The germline CDR1 and CDR2 sequences are MNHEY and SVGAGI. This CDR3 is built from 11 residues. The germline V and J ends were trimmed by 5 bases and 8 bases, with 9 bases remaining between them. For the CDR3, the DNA is TGTGCCAGCAGTCAACAATCAACCCAGTACTTC. Protein sequence: CASSQQSTQYF.